The 32 T cell receptor beta chains below were found in one sample sequenced in a study of blood T cell repertoires in COVID-19. Libraries were prepared by immunoSEQ multiplex PCR; TCRdb keeps only in-frame clonotypes and omits some of them. The sample has 49,000 or so clones, about nine tenths seen once. The specimen was peripheral blood. All receptors derive from a man aged 45-65 years with active COVID-19.

This clone appeared once. CDR3 protein: CASSPQEGTGQFF. In DNA, the CDR3 is TGTGCCAGCAGCCCTCAGGAGGGGACCGGGCAGTTCTTC. The genes are TRBV14 and TRBJ2-1, with D tentatively TRBD2 (6 bases). Germline lookup yields CDR1 SGHDN and CDR2 FVKESK. Trimming left V 4 bases short and J 12 bases short, with 16 bases between. The CDR3 consists of 13 residues.

The chain joins TRBV4-2 to TRBJ2-2; the match to TRBD2 covers 10 bases. The trim removed 0 bases at V and 9 bases at J, leaving 10 bases unmatched. The CDR3 loop spans 17 amino acids. Germline values: CDR1 LGHNA, CDR2 YNFKEQ. As DNA, the CDR3 is TGTGCCAGCAGCCAAGAGGACAGCGGGGGGGCGATAAGGGAGCTGTTTTTT. Translated: CASSQEDSGGAIRELFF.

The gene calls are TRBV7-9 and TRBJ1-1; 8 nucleotides align to TRBD1. Per the germline V gene, CDR1 is SEHNR and CDR2 is FQNEAQ (reference sequence). The CDR3 spans 13 residues. V lost 5 bases, J lost 4 bases, and 3 bases stayed unmatched. The CDR3 DNA is TGTGCCAGCAGCAAACAGGGGGGCACTGAAGCTTTCTTT. This codes for CASSKQGGTEAFF.

The rearrangement joins TRBV10-3 to TRBJ1-2; possibly TRBD1 for D (6 bases). The CDR3 sequence is 12 residues long. Per the germline V gene, CDR1 is ENHRY and CDR2 is SYGVKD. V was cut by 6 bases and J by 8 bases, with 13 bases left in between. The CDR3 sequence is CAIRDSLSGYTF. As DNA, the CDR3 is TGTGCCATCAGGGACAGCCTCTCAGGCTACACCTTC.

The rearrangement joins TRBV19 to TRBJ2-4; 7 nucleotides agree with TRBD1. This CDR3 is built from 18 residues. Trimming removed 4 bases from V and 0 bases from J; junction bases left unmatched: 12. Germline V gene data show CDR1 as LNHDA and CDR2 as SQIVND (reference sequence). The CDR3 DNA follows: TGTGCCAGTAGTACATCCCGGGACAGAGCATTAGCCAAAAACATTCAGTACTTC. This sequence encodes CASSTSRDRALAKNIQYF. The variable domain in full, with the rest retrieved from reference TRBV19 and TRBJ2-4, is DGGITQSPKYLFRKEGQNVTLSCEQNLNHDAMYWYRQDPGQGLRLIYYSQIVNDFQKGDIAEGYSVSREKKESFPLTVTSAQKNPTAFYLCASSTSRDRALAKNIQYFGAGTRLSVL.

The chain joins TRBV7-8 to TRBJ2-1; TRBD2 matches 7 bases. CDR3 length: 17 amino acids. Germline V gene sequence: CDR1 SGHVS, CDR2 FQNEAQ. With 6 bases clipped from V and 4 bases from J, the junction kept 15 bases outside the gene matches. The CDR3 nucleotides read TGTGCCAGCAGTTATTACGCGGGGGAAACCCTTTACAATGAGCAGTTCTTC. This gives the protein CASSYYAGETLYNEQFF.

This clone was detected only a few times. In DNA, the CDR3 is TGCGCCAGCAGCCAAGCCAACAACAACTATGGCTACACCTTC. Translating it yields CASSQANNNYGYTF. V is TRBV4-1 and J is TRBJ1-2; unclear D gene. The CDR3 runs 14 residues. Germline V gene lookup returns CDR1 MGHRA and CDR2 YSYEKL. Trimming pared 1 base from V and 2 bases from J, leaving 8 bases between.

V gene TRBV2 combines with J gene TRBJ2-7, with a possible D match to TRBD1 (6 bases). Trimming pared 9 bases from V and 5 bases from J, leaving 23 bases between. The CDR3 covers 15 residues. The germline gives CDR1 SNHLY, CDR2 FYNNEI. The CDR3 region has the DNA TGTGCCAGACAGAAACTAAACAGGGATTCGAACGAGCAGTACTTC. It yields the protein CARQKLNRDSNEQYF.

The chain carries TRBV18 and TRBJ1-4; D is unresolved. CDR3 length: 15 residues. V was pared by 0 bases and J by 8 bases, with 13 bases between. Germline V gene data show CDR1 as KGHSH and CDR2 as LQKENI. CDR3 DNA sequence: TGTGCCAGCTCACCACCGGGCAGCGCGGGCGAAAAACTGTTTTTT. It translates to CASSPPGSAGEKLFF.

In DNA form, the CDR3 reads TGTGCCAGCAGCAGGGGGCAAGGAGGAACTGAAGCTTTCTTT. Translated: CASSRGQGGTEAFF. The gene calls are TRBV2 and TRBJ1-1; 8 nucleotides match TRBD1. Germline trimming cut 6 bases from V and 5 bases from J; bases unmatched to any gene: 8. This CDR3 contains 14 residues. Germline values: CDR1 SNHLY, CDR2 FYNNEI. Full variable domain (remainder filled in from reference TRBV2 and TRBJ1-1): EPEVTQTPSHQVTQMGQEVILRCVPISNHLYFYWYRQILGQKVEFLVSFYNNEISEKSEIFDDQFSVERPDGSNFTLKIRSTKLEDSAMYFCASSRGQGGTEAFFGQGTRLTVV.

This clone was detected only once. This rearrangement joins TRBV2 to TRBJ2-2, with D possibly TRBD2 on 5 matching bases. The V gene lost 5 bases and the J gene lost 6 bases, with 16 bases spanning the gap. The V gene's germline CDR1 is SNHLY and CDR2 FYNNEI. The CDR3 covers 15 residues. The CDR3 region has the DNA TGTGCCAGCAGTCCCACTAGTGGTTCCCCCGGGGAGCTGTTTTTT. Its translation is CASSPTSGSPGELFF.

The gene calls are TRBV4-1 and TRBJ2-1; TRBD2 matches at 10 bases. This CDR3 is 17 amino acids long. J was trimmed by 7 bases and V by 0 bases; bases with no gene match: 9. Germline loops: CDR1 MGHRA, CDR2 YSYEKL. The CDR3: CASSQEASGSYGNEQFF. The CDR3 DNA reads TGCGCCAGCAGCCAAGAGGCTAGCGGGAGTTATGGTAATGAGCAGTTCTTC.

This clone was seen a handful of times. The chain links TRBV5-4 to TRBJ1-2, with D possibly TRBD1 on 6 matching bases. The CDR3 sequence is 13 residues long. Germline CDR1 SGHNT, CDR2 YYREEE (reference sequence). Trimming shortened V by 4 bases and J by 8 bases, and 15 bases separated the two germline ends. The CDR3 nucleotides read TGTGCCAGCAGCACCGGGACATGGAGGGGCTACACCTTC. Translating it yields CASSTGTWRGYTF.

This chain joins TRBV5-1 and TRBJ2-2, with D possibly TRBD1 on 6 matching bases. Germline values: CDR1 SGHRS, CDR2 YFSETQ. V gave up 7 bases and J gave up 2 bases, with 9 bases separating them. The CDR3 length is 13 residues. CDR3: CASRGHNTGELFF. The CDR3 DNA reads TGCGCCAGCCGGGGACACAACACCGGGGAGCTGTTTTTT. Together with reference TRBV5-1 and TRBJ2-2, the CDR3 gives the full variable domain: KAGVTQTPRYLIKTRGQQVTLSCSPISGHRSVSWYQQTPGQGLQFLFEYFSETQRNKGNFPGRFSGRQFSNSRSEMNVSTLELGDSALYLCASRGHNTGELFFGEGSRLTVL.

The chain combines TRBV19 with TRBJ1-2; D may be TRBD1 (5 bases). Looked up from germline, CDR1 is LNHDA and CDR2 is SQIVND (reference sequence). This CDR3 region has 14 residues. V was pared by 4 bases and J by 4 bases, with 13 bases between. CDR3 in amino acids: CASSREGLSYGYTF. For the CDR3, the DNA is TGTGCCAGTAGTAGAGAGGGGCTGAGCTATGGCTACACCTTC.

The gene calls are TRBV5-4 and TRBJ2-1, with 15 bases identical to TRBD2. The CDR3 spans 16 residues. In germline, CDR1 is SGHNT, CDR2 YYREEE (reference sequence). The J segment lost 8 bases and the V segment lost 2 bases, leaving 5 bases of the junction unmatched. The CDR3: CASSFPGLAGGDEQFF. The CDR3 coding sequence is TGTGCCAGCAGCTTCCCGGGACTAGCGGGAGGCGATGAGCAGTTCTTC.

The rearrangement links TRBV4-2 to TRBJ2-1, with D perhaps TRBD1 (6 bases). The CDR3 runs to 15 residues. Trimming left V 0 bases short and J 8 bases short, with 14 bases between. Germline V lookup: CDR1 LGHNA, CDR2 YNFKEQ. The CDR3 sequence is CASSQDLVGGHEQFF. CDR3 sequence (DNA): TGTGCCAGCAGCCAAGATTTGGTAGGGGGACATGAGCAGTTCTTC.

This clone occurred once. V gene TRBV9 combines with J gene TRBJ2-1; 10 positions match TRBD2. The CDR3 has 14 amino acids. Per germline, CDR1 SGDLS and CDR2 YYNGEE. The V segment lost 2 bases and the J segment 5 bases; nucleotides outside the gene matches: 1. The CDR3 nucleotides read TGTGCCAGCAGCGTCACTAGCGGGGACAATGAGCAGTTCTTC. Encoded protein: CASSVTSGDNEQFF.

This chain links TRBV7-9 with TRBJ2-5, with a tentative D call TRBD1 (5 bases). Germline V gene data show CDR1 as SEHNR and CDR2 as FQNEAQ (reference sequence). Trimming took 1 base from V and 2 from J, leaving 5 bases between them. This CDR3 comprises 13 residues. The CDR3 loop reads CASSLDRQETQYF. The CDR3 DNA is TGTGCCAGCAGCTTAGACAGGCAAGAGACCCAGTACTTC.

The chain carries TRBV2 and TRBJ2-2; weak D call: TRBD1 (6 bases). The CDR3 sequence is 15 residues long. The V end lost 9 bases, the J end lost 2 bases, and 16 bases lay between the germline ends. CDR1 and CDR2 from the germline V gene are SNHLY and FYNNEI. CDR3 DNA sequence: TGTGCCAGTCAGCTCGGACAGTCAAACACCGGGGAGCTGTTTTTT. It yields the protein CASQLGQSNTGELFF.

The rearrangement links TRBV29-1 to TRBJ2-7, with 11 positions matching TRBD1. This CDR3 region has 16 residues. Germline V gene lookup returns CDR1 SQVTM and CDR2 ANQGSEA. V shed 4 bases, J shed 2 bases, and the junction held 10 bases outside the gene matches. The CDR3 sequence is CSVAGVDRGPPYEQYF. The CDR3 coding sequence is TGCAGCGTTGCCGGGGTGGACAGGGGGCCACCCTACGAGCAGTACTTC.

This chain joins TRBV5-1 and TRBJ1-3; D remains ambiguous. CDR1 and CDR2 from the germline V gene are SGHRS and YFSETQ. V lost 2 bases, J lost 7 bases, and 10 bases lay in between. The CDR3 runs to 13 residues. CDR3 nucleotide sequence: TGCGCCAGCAGCTTAGGACTGAGTAACACCATATATTTT. It encodes CASSLGLSNTIYF.

The chain is built from TRBV5-1 and TRBJ2-2, with D perhaps TRBD2 (6 bases). The CDR3 loop spans 17 amino acids. Germline V lookup: CDR1 SGHRS, CDR2 YFSETQ. V gave up 3 bases and J gave up 2 bases, with 17 bases separating them. CDR3 sequence: CASSSRPGTFNTGELFF. DNA of the CDR3: TGCGCCAGCAGCTCACGACCCGGGACTTTTAACACCGGGGAGCTGTTTTTT.

V is TRBV7-9 and J is TRBJ1-5; the match to TRBD1 covers 7 bases. This CDR3 spans 14 amino acids. V was clipped by 5 bases and J by 5 bases; unmatched bases: 6. From germline, CDR1 is SEHNR and CDR2 FQNEAQ (reference sequence). The CDR3 region has the DNA TGTGCCAGCAGCCCCCGGGACAGTTATCAGCCCCAGCATTTT. As protein: CASSPRDSYQPQHF.

The chain links TRBV10-1 to TRBJ2-1; the D gene is possibly TRBD2 (5 bases). Trimming cost V 2 bases and J 6 bases, with 8 bases left between them. Per germline, CDR1 WNHNN and CDR2 SYGVQD (reference sequence). This CDR3 has 13 amino acids. The CDR3 loop reads CASSEQAGNEQFF. The CDR3 nucleotides read TGCGCCAGCAGTGAGCAGGCGGGCAATGAGCAGTTCTTC.

This rearrangement joins TRBV7-9 to TRBJ1-2; 10 nucleotides line up with TRBD1. Trimming removed 4 bases from V and 4 bases from J; junction bases left unmatched: 3. Germline V gene lookup returns CDR1 SEHNR and CDR2 FQNEAQ (reference sequence). This CDR3 has 14 residues. In DNA form, the CDR3 reads TGTGCCAGCAGCTCACGACAGGGGGCCTATGGCTACACCTTC. This sequence encodes CASSSRQGAYGYTF.

The chain recombines TRBV2 with TRBJ2-7; TRBD2 agrees at 12 bases. V gave up 6 bases and J gave up 4 bases; unmatched junction bases: 10. Germline V CDR1 and CDR2: SNHLY, FYNNEI. This CDR3 has 16 residues. CDR3 sequence (DNA): TGTGCCAGCAGCGGACACCGGACTAGCGGGGAGTACGAGCAGTACTTC. Translated, it gives CASSGHRTSGEYEQYF.

This rearrangement joins TRBV15 to TRBJ2-7; D is possibly TRBD1 (6 bases). Germline CDR1 LNHNV, CDR2 YYDKDF (reference sequence). Trimming pared 4 bases from V and 1 base from J, leaving 14 bases between. The CDR3 consists of 15 residues. The chain's CDR3 is CATSNSQGESYEQYF. The DNA of the CDR3 is TGTGCCACCAGCAATTCACAGGGCGAGTCCTACGAGCAGTACTTC.

This clone was recorded only once. The chain joins TRBV2 to TRBJ1-5, with D unresolved. Trimming shortened V by 4 bases and J by 7 bases, and 14 bases separated the two germline ends. The germline V gene has CDR1 SNHLY and CDR2 FYNNEI. The CDR3 spans 14 residues. This CDR3 is CASSARQNEQPQHF. The CDR3 nucleotides are TGTGCCAGCAGTGCGCGGCAGAACGAACAGCCCCAGCATTTT.

This clone was observed once. The rearrangement links TRBV6-1 to TRBJ1-5; D is possibly TRBD1 (6 bases). This CDR3 is 14 amino acids long. The ends were cut back, 2 bases at V and 3 bases at J, with 8 bases in the middle. Germline CDR1 reads MNHNS; CDR2 reads SASEGT. DNA for the CDR3: TGTGCCAGCAGTGAAAACAGGGCCAATCAGCCCCAGCATTTT. Protein: CASSENRANQPQHF.

This sequence joins TRBV15 and TRBJ2-7, with 8 bases matching TRBD1. The germline V gene encodes CDR1 LNHNV and CDR2 YYDKDF (reference sequence). The CDR3 runs 16 residues. Trimming at V came to 3 bases and at J to 0 bases, leaving 7 bases not matched to a gene. The CDR3 loop is CATSSPPGQGSYEQYF. CDR3 nucleotide sequence: TGTGCCACCAGCAGTCCCCCCGGACAGGGCTCCTACGAGCAGTACTTC.

This chain connects TRBV30 to TRBJ1-4; TRBD1 aligns across 12 bases. V gave up 2 bases and J gave up 6 bases; unmatched junction bases: 4. Germline-derived CDR1 and CDR2 are GTSNPN and SVGIG (reference sequence). The CDR3 runs 15 residues. CDR3 sequence: CAWSWGQGAYEKLFF. In DNA, the CDR3 is TGTGCCTGGAGTTGGGGACAGGGGGCCTATGAAAAACTGTTTTTT.